This TCR beta chain emerged from a study of shared clonotypes between healthy human individuals. CDR3 length equals 13 residues. CDR1 and CDR2 (germline): LNHDA, SQIVND (reference sequence). Trimming took off 3 bases at V and 4 bases at J, with 9 bases between the two ends. Authors' data handling: Filtering was not the same, since immunoSEQ gave junction-only sequences without quality scores. Profiling relied on immunoSEQ multiplex PCR, and the TCRdb table lists in-frame clones only, not all of them. V and J calls and clone size are those listed in that table; D and trimming were worked out from the DNA. The sample carries some 1,100,000 clones, around 78% recorded once. With regard to this clone: Antigen unknown.

Overall study results and limits: Donor clonotype sharing was expected to depend on sequencing depth. Donor scarcity curtailed the genetic and exposure-history diversity represented herein. On the whole, naive subsets had larger estimated richness than memory subsets had.

The sequence was collected from a man aged 18 to 30 in good health. Some clones in this sample may be carry-over from other donors' samples. The gene calls are TRBV19 and TRBJ1-1; D gene unclear. The specimen was memory CD4+ T cells from PBMCs. Noted subset: CD45RA-negative fraction. For the CDR3, the DNA is TGTGCCAGTAGTATCGGACGGTTCACTGAAGCTTTCTTT. Its translation: CASSIGRFTEAFF.